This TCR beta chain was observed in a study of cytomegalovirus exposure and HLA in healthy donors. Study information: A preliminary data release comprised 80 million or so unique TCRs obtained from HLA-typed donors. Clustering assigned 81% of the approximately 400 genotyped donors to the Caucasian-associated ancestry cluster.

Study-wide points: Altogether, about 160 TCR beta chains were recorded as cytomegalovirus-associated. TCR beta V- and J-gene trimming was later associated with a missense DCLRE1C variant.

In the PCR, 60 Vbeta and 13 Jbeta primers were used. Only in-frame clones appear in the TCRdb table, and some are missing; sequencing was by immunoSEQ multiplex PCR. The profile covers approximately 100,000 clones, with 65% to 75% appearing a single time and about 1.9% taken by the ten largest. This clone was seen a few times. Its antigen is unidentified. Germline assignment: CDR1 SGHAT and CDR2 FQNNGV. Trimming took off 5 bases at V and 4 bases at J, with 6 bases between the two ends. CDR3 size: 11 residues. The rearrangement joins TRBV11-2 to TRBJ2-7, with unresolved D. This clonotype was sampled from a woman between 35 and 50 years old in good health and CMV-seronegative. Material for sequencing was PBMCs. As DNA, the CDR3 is TGTGCCAGCAGCCGTTCTTACGAGCAGTACTTC. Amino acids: CASSRSYEQYF.